This T cell receptor beta chain was sequenced during a study of CD8+ T cells in alopecia areata. Study-wide background: The authors grafted skin from roughly 6-12-month-old C3H/HeJ donors with spontaneous alopecia onto roughly 6-11-week-old female C3H/HeJ mice.

cDNA reverse transcribed from extracted RNA served as the sequencing template. Here immunoSEQ multiplex PCR was the method, and the copy in TCRdb shows in-frame clones only, minus some. In total the sample includes roughly 120,000 clones, none of them seen once. Germline V lookup: CDR1 NNHDY, CDR2 SYVADS. The CDR3 runs to 16 residues. Losses at the gene ends were 3 bases for V and 0 bases for J; bases not matched to a gene: 3. Comments on this clone: Its antigen is unidentified. Germline and genes: mouse. The sequenced fragment ends 4 residues before the CDR3 boundary, so the rest is inferred from the germline J gene.

The study's findings and limits: Clonality in lesional scalp, especially alopecia totalis/universalis, exceeded that of normal scalp. With patients, TCR sharing proved less clear than in mice, a difference possibly related to HLA.

The chain carries TRBV13-3 and TRBJ2-1, with 10 bases fitting TRBD2. This TCR was recovered from a C3H/HeJ mouse with alopecia areata. The strain bears MHC haplotype H2-k. The material sequenced was lesional skin. The covered CDR3 bases are TGTGCCAGCAGTGCACTGGGGGGGGATAACTATGCT. It yields the protein CASSALGGDNYA. The full-length CDR3 reads as CASSALGGDNYAEQFF.